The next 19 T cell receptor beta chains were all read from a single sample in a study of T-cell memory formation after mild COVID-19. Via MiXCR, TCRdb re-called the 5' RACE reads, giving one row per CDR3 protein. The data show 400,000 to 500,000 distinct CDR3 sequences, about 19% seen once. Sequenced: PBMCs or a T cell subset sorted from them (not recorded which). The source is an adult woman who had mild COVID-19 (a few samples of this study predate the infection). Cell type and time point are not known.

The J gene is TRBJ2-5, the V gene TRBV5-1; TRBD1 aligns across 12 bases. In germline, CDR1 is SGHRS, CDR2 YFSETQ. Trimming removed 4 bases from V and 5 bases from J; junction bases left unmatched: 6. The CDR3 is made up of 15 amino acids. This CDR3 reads CASSGGTGGRETQYF. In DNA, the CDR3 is TGCGCCAGCAGCGGAGGGACAGGGGGCCGGGAGACCCAGTACTTC.

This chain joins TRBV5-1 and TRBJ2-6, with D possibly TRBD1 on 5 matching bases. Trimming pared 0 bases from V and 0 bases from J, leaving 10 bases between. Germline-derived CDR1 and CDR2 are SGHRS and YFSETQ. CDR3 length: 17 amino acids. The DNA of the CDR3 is TGCGCCAGCAGCTTGGAGGCAGGGTACTCTGGGGCCAACGTCCTGACTTTC. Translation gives CASSLEAGYSGANVLTF. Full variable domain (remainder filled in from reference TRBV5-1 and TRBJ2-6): KAGVTQTPRYLIKTRGQQVTLSCSPISGHRSVSWYQQTPGQGLQFLFEYFSETQRNKGNFPGRFSGRQFSNSRSEMNVSTLELGDSALYLCASSLEAGYSGANVLTFGAGSRLTVL.

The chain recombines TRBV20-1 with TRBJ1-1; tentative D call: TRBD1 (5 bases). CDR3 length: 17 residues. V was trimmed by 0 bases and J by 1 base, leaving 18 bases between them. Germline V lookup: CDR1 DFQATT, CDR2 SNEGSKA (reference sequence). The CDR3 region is CSARDRQGVGSNTEAFF. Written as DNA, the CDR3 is TGCAGTGCTAGAGATCGGCAGGGTGTAGGATCGAACACTGAAGCTTTCTTT.

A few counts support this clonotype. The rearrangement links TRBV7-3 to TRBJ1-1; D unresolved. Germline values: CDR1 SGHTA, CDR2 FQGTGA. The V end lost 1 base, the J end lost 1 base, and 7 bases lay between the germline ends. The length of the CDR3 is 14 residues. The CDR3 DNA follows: TGTGCCAGCAGCTTAAGCCCCGGGAACACTGAAGCTTTCTTT. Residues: CASSLSPGNTEAFF.

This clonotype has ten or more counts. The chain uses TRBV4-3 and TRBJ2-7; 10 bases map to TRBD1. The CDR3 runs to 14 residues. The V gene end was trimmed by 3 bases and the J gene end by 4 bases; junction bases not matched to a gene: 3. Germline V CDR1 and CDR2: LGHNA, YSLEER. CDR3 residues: CASSQDRGMYEQYF. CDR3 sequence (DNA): TGCGCCAGCAGCCAGGACAGGGGGATGTACGAGCAGTACTTC.

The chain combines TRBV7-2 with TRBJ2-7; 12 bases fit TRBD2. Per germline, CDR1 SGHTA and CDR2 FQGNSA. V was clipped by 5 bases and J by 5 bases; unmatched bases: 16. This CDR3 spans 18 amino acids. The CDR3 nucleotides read TGTGCCAGCAGCCTTGATGAGACTAGCGGGAGACGGCCTCACGAGCAGTACTTC. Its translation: CASSLDETSGRRPHEQYF. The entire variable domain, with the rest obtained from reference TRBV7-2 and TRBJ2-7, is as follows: GAGVSQSPSNKVTEKGKDVELRCDPISGHTALYWYRQSLGQGLEFLIYFQGNSAPDKSGLPSDRFSAERTGGSVSTLTIQRTQQEDSAVYLCASSLDETSGRRPHEQYFGPGTRLTVT.

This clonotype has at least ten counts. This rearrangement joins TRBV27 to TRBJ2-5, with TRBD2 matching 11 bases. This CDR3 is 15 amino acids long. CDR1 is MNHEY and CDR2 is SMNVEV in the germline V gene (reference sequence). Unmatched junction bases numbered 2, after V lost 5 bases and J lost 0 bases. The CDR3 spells CASSRTSGYQETQYF. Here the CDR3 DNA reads TGTGCCAGCAGTCGGACTAGCGGGTACCAAGAGACCCAGTACTTC.

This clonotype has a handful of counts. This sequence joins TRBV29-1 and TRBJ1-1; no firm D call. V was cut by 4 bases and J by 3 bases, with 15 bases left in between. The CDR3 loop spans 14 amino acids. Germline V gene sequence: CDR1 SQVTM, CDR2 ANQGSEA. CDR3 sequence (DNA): TGCAGCGTTGGCTCAGGATCTATGGACACTGAAGCTTTCTTT. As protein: CSVGSGSMDTEAFF.

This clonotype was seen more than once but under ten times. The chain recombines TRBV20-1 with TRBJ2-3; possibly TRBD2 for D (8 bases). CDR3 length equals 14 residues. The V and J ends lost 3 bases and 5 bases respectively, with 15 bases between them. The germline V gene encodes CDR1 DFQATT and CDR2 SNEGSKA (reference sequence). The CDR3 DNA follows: TGCAGTGCTAGTATCGGGGGGGACAGAGATACGCAGTATTTT. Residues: CSASIGGDRDTQYF.

The CDR3 coding sequence is TGCGCCAGCAGCCAAGATCCTAGTCCGTACGAGCAGTACTTC. The encoded protein is CASSQDPSPYEQYF. V is TRBV4-3 and J is TRBJ2-7, with D unclear. Per germline, CDR1 LGHNA and CDR2 YSLEER. The CDR3 sequence is 14 residues long. Trimming removed 0 bases at V and 4 bases at J, with 10 bases between.

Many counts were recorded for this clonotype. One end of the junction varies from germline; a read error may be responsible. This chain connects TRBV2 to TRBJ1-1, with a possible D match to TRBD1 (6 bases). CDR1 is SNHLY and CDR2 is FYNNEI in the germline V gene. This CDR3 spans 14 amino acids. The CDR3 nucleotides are TGCGCCAGCAGCGAGGGACAAGGAAACACTGAAGCTTTCTTT. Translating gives CASSEGQGNTEAFF.

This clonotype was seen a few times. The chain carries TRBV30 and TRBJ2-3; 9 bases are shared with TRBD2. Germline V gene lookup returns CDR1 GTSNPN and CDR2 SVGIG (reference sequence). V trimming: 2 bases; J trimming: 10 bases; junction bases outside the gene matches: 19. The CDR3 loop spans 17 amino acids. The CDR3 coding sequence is TGTGCCTGGAGTTCGCCGGGGGTACTAGCGGGTTTCGGTGCGCAGTATTTT. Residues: CAWSSPGVLAGFGAQYF.

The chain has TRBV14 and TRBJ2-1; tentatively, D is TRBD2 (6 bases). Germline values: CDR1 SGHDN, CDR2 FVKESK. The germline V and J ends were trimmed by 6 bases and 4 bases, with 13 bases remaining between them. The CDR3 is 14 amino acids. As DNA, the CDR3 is TGTGCCAGCAGACTAGCTGGTAGATACAATGAGCAGTTCTTC. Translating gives CASRLAGRYNEQFF.

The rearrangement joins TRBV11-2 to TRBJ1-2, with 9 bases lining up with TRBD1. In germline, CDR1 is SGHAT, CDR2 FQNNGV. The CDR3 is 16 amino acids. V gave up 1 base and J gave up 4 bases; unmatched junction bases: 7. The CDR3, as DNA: TGTGCCAGCAGCTTAGTCTCCCGGGACAGGGCCTATGGCTACACCTTC. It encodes CASSLVSRDRAYGYTF.

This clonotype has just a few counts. Here the CDR3 reads CASSMPQLSYEQYF. The CDR3 DNA reads as TGTGCCAGTAGTATGCCGCAGCTATCCTACGAGCAGTACTTC. V gene TRBV19 combines with J gene TRBJ2-7; no definite D call. CDR3 length: 14 residues. Germline V gene data show CDR1 as LNHDA and CDR2 as SQIVND (reference sequence). The V gene lost 3 bases and the J gene lost 1 base, with 10 bases spanning the gap.

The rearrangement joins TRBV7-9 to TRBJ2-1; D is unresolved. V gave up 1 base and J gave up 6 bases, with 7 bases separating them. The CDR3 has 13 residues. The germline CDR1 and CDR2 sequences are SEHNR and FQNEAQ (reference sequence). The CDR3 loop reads CASSLEVFNEQFF. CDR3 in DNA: TGTGCCAGCAGCTTAGAGGTTTTCAATGAGCAGTTCTTC.

CDR3 DNA: TGCGCCAGCAGGACTAGCGGGGGGTACAATGAGCAGTTCTTC. This sequence encodes CASRTSGGYNEQFF. The gene calls are TRBV4-1 and TRBJ2-1, with TRBD2 matching over 13 bases. Germline V CDR1 and CDR2: MGHRA, YSYEKL. The CDR3 has 14 amino acids. The ends lost 6 bases at V and 4 bases at J; junction bases unmatched: 0.

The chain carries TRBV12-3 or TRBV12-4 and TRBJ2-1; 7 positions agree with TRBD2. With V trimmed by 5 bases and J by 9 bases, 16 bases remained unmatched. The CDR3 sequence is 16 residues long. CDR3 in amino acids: CASSNPGGGKASEQFF. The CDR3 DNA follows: TGTGCCAGCAGTAACCCGGGGGGAGGCAAAGCATCTGAGCAGTTCTTC.

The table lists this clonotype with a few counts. In nucleotides, the CDR3 is TGCGCCAGCATGGGGACAGGGGGCGATTCCGGCTACACCTTC. This sequence encodes CASMGTGGDSGYTF. V usage is TRBV5-1 and J usage is TRBJ1-2; 12 nucleotides line up with TRBD1. The CDR3 has 14 amino acids. V gave up 6 bases and J gave up 8 bases; unmatched junction bases: 8. Germline loops: CDR1 SGHRS, CDR2 YFSETQ.